The source of this TCR beta chain is a study of human T cells and chemical hapten exposure. Germline values: CDR1 SNHLY, CDR2 FYNNEI. Trimming removed 2 bases from V and 3 bases from J; junction bases left unmatched: 6. The CDR3 loop spans 16 amino acids. TCRdb called the RACE reads again in MiXCR, with one record for every CDR3 protein. In the table there are about 290,000 distinct CDR3 sequences, over 7.5% of which are singletons. Regarding time point: pre-sensitization, week 0. Treatment defined: therapeutic diphenylcyclopropenone sensitization with weekly scalp DPC. The gene calls are TRBV2 and TRBJ2-1, with TRBD2 matching 8 bases. Sequencing was performed on whole blood, taken in connection with sensitization to the hapten diphenylcyclopropenone (DPC). This receptor was obtained from a man between 18 and 35 years old with alopecia areata. Some clones in this sample may be carry-over from other donors' samples. CDR3 nucleotides: TGTGCCAGCAGTGAACCCGGGGGGGTGAACTACAATGAGCAGTTCTTC. Residues: CASSEPGGVNYNEQFF.